The next 8 T cell receptor beta chains were all read from a single sample in a study of PD-1 blockade in classical Hodgkin lymphoma. Profiling relied on immunoSEQ multiplex PCR, and the TCRdb table lists in-frame clones only, not all of them. The data contain over 9,000 clones, roughly 84% of them seen just once; the ten biggest clones take up around a third. Regarding time point: cycle 4 day 1 (C4D1), after less than 7 weeks of nivolumab. With no exception, relapse followed autologous stem cell transplantation in all patients, and brentuximab vedotin exposure varied. The investigators isolated CD8+ T cells from thawed PBMCs using magnetic negative selection. The sample here was CD8+ T cells from blood, taken before the fourth cycle of nivolumab. These receptor sequences come from a human donor with classical Hodgkin lymphoma. The donor label of this sample is uncertain.

CDR3 residues: CASRLGSPLHF. CDR3 bases: TGCGCCAGCCGACTTGGGTCACCCCTCCACTTT. The gene calls are TRBV23-1 and TRBJ1-6; D ambiguous. TRBV23-1 is given ORF status, its function remaining uncertain. V lost 8 bases, J lost 10 bases, and 9 bases lay in between. The CDR3 runs to 11 residues.

V and J are TRBV29-1 and TRBJ1-1; weak D call: TRBD1 (5 bases). The CDR3 loop spans 18 amino acids. Trimming cost V 4 bases and J 0 bases, with 24 bases left between them. Germline V gene lookup returns CDR1 SQVTM and CDR2 ANQGSEA. CDR3 residues: CSVVSSWDLWGMNTEAFF. The CDR3 DNA reads TGCAGCGTTGTGTCGTCCTGGGACCTATGGGGCATGAACACTGAAGCTTTCTTT.

The chain links TRBV28 to TRBJ2-1; 8 nucleotides line up with TRBD1. J was trimmed by 6 bases and V by 5 bases; bases with no gene match: 6. Per the germline V gene, CDR1 is MDHEN and CDR2 is SYDVKM. There are 14 residues in the CDR3. This CDR3 reads CASSRGQGSNEQFF. The CDR3 coding sequence is TGTGCCAGCAGTCGAGGACAGGGTAGCAATGAGCAGTTCTTC.

Comments on this clone: The sample holds other DNA sequences that translate to the same CDR3. V and J are TRBV28 and TRBJ2-7; D remains ambiguous. The V gene's germline CDR1 is MDHEN and CDR2 SYDVKM. The CDR3 consists of 15 residues. Deletions cut 2 bases from V and 0 bases from J, with 11 bases between. CDR3 DNA: TGTGCCAGCAGTTTAAACGGAGCGTACTCCTACGAGCAGTACTTC. Its protein product is CASSLNGAYSYEQYF.

The chain is built from TRBV5-1 and TRBJ2-7; D assignment may be TRBD1 or TRBD2 (6 bases each). The CDR3 is made up of 16 amino acids. CDR1 SGHRS and CDR2 YFSETQ come from the germline V gene. The germline V and J ends were trimmed by 5 bases and 0 bases, with 18 bases remaining between them. In DNA, the CDR3 is TGCGCCAGCAGACAGGCCCCGGGGGCCTACTCCTACGAGCAGTACTTC. Amino acid sequence: CASRQAPGAYSYEQYF.

V usage is TRBV4-3 and J usage is TRBJ1-6; D possibly corresponds to TRBD1 (6 bases). Trimming removed 3 bases from V and 9 bases from J, with 12 bases in between. The CDR3 has 14 amino acids. Germline CDR1 and CDR2: LGHNA and YSLEER. The CDR3 DNA follows: TGCGCCAGCAGCCATGCGGGGGCGCGTTCACCCCTCCACTTT. It specifies CASSHAGARSPLHF.

V and J are TRBV11-2 and TRBJ2-1, with unresolved D. The CDR3 contains 12 residues. From germline, CDR1 is SGHAT and CDR2 FQNNGV. V shed 1 base and J shed 7 bases, with 5 bases lying between them. DNA for the CDR3: TGTGCCAGCAGCTTAGTTGTAAATGAGCAGTTCTTC. Protein: CASSLVVNEQFF.

The chain combines TRBV4-1 with TRBJ2-5; 8 bases fit TRBD2. Per the germline V gene, CDR1 is MGHRA and CDR2 is YSYEKL. With V trimmed by 4 bases and J by 5 bases, 12 bases remained unmatched. This CDR3 region has 16 residues. In DNA, the CDR3 is TGCGCCAGCAGCCCCGAGGAGAGCGGGAGCTCGGAGACCCAGTACTTC. Protein sequence: CASSPEESGSSETQYF.